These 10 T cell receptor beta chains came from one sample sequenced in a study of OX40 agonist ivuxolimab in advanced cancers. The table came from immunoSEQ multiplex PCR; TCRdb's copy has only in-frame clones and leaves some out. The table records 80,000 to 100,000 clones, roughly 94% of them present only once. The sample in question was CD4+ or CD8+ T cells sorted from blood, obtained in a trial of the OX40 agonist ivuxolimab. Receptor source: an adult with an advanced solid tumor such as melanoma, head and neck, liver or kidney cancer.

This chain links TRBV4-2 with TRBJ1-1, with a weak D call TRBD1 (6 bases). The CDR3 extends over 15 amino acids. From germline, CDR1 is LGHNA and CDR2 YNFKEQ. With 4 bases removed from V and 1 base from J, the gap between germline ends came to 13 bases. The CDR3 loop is CASSPPPGENTEAFF. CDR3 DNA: TGTGCCAGCAGCCCCCCCCCAGGGGAGAACACTGAAGCTTTCTTT.

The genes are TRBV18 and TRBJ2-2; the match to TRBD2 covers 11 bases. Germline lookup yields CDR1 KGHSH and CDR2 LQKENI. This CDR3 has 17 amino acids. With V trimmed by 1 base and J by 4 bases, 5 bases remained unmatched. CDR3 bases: TGTGCCAGCTCACCACGGACTAGCGGGCGAATCACCGGGGAGCTGTTTTTT. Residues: CASSPRTSGRITGELFF.

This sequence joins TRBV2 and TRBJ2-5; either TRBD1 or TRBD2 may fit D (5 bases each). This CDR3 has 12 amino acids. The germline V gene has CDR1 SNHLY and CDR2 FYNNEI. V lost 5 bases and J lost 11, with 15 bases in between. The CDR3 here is CASSPRGVSQYF. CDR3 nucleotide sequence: TGTGCCAGCAGTCCCCGAGGGGTATCTCAGTACTTC.

CDR3 nucleotides: TGTGCCAGCAGTCACGGGGTGGCGGCGTCGTTCTTC. Encoded protein: CASSHGVAASFF. V and J are TRBV5-4 and TRBJ2-1, with D tentatively TRBD2 (5 bases). CDR1 SGHNT and CDR2 YYREEE come from the germline V gene (reference sequence). The CDR3 consists of 12 residues. V lost 5 bases to trimming and J lost 15 bases, with 18 bases between them.

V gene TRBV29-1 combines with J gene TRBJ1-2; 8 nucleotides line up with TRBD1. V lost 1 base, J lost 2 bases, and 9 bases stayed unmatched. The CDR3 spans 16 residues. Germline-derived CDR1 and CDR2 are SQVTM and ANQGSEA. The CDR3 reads CSVEARDRSRNYGYTF. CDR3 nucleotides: TGCAGCGTTGAAGCCCGGGACAGGTCAAGGAACTATGGCTACACCTTC.

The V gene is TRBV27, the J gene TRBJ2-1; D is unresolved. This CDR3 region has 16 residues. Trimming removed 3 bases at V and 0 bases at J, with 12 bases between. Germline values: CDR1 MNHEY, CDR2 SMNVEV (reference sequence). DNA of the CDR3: TGTGCCAGCAGTTTCCGTCCCCTTAGCTCCTACAATGAGCAGTTCTTC. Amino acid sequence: CASSFRPLSSYNEQFF.

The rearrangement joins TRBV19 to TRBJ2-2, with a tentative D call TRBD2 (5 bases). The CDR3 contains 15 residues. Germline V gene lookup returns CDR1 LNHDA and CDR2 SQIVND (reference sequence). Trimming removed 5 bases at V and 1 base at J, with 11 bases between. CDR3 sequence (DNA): TGTGCCAGTAGTTTGCCGGGGAGGAACACCGGGGAGCTGTTTTTT. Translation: CASSLPGRNTGELFF.

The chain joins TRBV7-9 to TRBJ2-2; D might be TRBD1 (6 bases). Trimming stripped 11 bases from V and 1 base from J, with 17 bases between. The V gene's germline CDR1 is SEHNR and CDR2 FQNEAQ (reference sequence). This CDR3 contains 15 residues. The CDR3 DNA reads TGTGCCGTTGCCAGGGGTACCCTGAACACCGGGGAGCTGTTTTTT. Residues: CAVARGTLNTGELFF.

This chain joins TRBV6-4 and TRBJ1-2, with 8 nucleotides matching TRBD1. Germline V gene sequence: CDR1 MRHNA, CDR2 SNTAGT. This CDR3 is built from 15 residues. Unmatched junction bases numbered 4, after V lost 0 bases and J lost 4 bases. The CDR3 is CASSDSVQGVYGYTF. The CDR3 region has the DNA TGTGCCAGCAGTGACTCGGTACAGGGGGTCTATGGCTACACCTTC.

The CDR3 reads CASSWEGTGSGNTIYF. CDR3 in DNA: TGTGCCAGCAGCTGGGAGGGGACAGGCTCTGGAAACACCATATATTTT. This chain connects TRBV7-9 to TRBJ1-3, with 8 bases matching TRBD1. After removal of 4 bases from V and 0 bases from J, the junction contained 5 bases not matched to a gene. CDR1 and CDR2 from the germline V gene are SEHNR and FQNEAQ (reference sequence). The length of the CDR3 is 16 residues.